The 6 T cell receptor beta chains presented below share a single source sample, sequenced in a study of blood T cell repertoires in COVID-19. The table came from immunoSEQ multiplex PCR; TCRdb's copy has only in-frame clones and leaves some out. The table shows approximately 340,000 clones, with approximately 90% occurring only once. What was sequenced was PBMCs or T cells enriched from blood (not recorded which). The receptors stem from a woman between 35 and 50 years old who had been exposed to COVID-19.

The chain couples TRBV12-3 or TRBV12-4 to TRBJ1-5; unclear D gene. This CDR3 contains 13 residues. The germline V and J ends were trimmed by 6 bases and 3 bases, with 9 bases remaining between them. CDR3 sequence (DNA): TGTGCCAGCAGGCTGGGCTCCAATCAGCCCCAGCATTTT. It is translated as CASRLGSNQPQHF.

The CDR3 DNA reads as TGTGCCAGCAGCCCCACCAGGGGATCGAACACTGAAGCTTTCTTT. Its translation: CASSPTRGSNTEAFF. This chain links TRBV3-1 (or the pseudogene TRBV3-2) with TRBJ1-1, with D tentatively TRBD1 (6 bases). V was clipped by 4 bases and J by 1 base, with 13 bases between them. This CDR3 is built from 15 residues. Germline loops: CDR1 LGHDT, CDR2 YNNKEL (reference sequence).

This clone has more than one count but fewer than ten. V usage is TRBV19 and J usage is TRBJ1-1, with 11 bases that match TRBD1. Germline values: CDR1 LNHDA, CDR2 SQIVND (reference sequence). V lost 2 bases and J lost 5; bases outside the gene matches: 4. The CDR3 length is 15 residues. CDR3 nucleotide sequence: TGTGCCAGTAGTATATACGGGACAGGGGGAACTGAAGCTTTCTTT. It translates to CASSIYGTGGTEAFF.

A remark on this clone: The same CDR3 is also encoded by other DNA sequences in this sample. The chain is built from TRBV5-1 and TRBJ2-3; 8 positions match TRBD1. The germline V gene has CDR1 SGHRS and CDR2 YFSETQ. The CDR3 runs to 15 residues. The V segment lost 0 bases and the J segment 3 bases; nucleotides outside the gene matches: 3. The CDR3 DNA reads TGCGCCAGCAGCTTGGCAGGGGGCTTGACAGATACGCAGTATTTT. This encodes CASSLAGGLTDTQYF.

V usage is TRBV6-5 and J usage is TRBJ1-2, with a possible D match to TRBD1 (5 bases). V shed 0 bases and J shed 4 bases, with 12 bases lying between them. Germline CDR1 MNHEY, CDR2 SVGAGI. This CDR3 has 15 amino acids. The CDR3 DNA sequence: TGTGCCAGCAGTTACTCGTACACAGGCGGCTATGGCTACACCTTC. It is translated as CASSYSYTGGYGYTF.

The V gene is TRBV24-1, the J gene TRBJ1-2, with 9 bases matching TRBD1. V gave up 3 bases and J gave up 7 bases; unmatched junction bases: 5. Looked up from germline, CDR1 is KGHDR and CDR2 is SFDVKD. The CDR3 spans 14 residues. The CDR3 here is CATSDRDRDVGYTF. In DNA form, the CDR3 reads TGTGCCACCAGTGATCGGGACAGGGACGTTGGCTACACCTTC.